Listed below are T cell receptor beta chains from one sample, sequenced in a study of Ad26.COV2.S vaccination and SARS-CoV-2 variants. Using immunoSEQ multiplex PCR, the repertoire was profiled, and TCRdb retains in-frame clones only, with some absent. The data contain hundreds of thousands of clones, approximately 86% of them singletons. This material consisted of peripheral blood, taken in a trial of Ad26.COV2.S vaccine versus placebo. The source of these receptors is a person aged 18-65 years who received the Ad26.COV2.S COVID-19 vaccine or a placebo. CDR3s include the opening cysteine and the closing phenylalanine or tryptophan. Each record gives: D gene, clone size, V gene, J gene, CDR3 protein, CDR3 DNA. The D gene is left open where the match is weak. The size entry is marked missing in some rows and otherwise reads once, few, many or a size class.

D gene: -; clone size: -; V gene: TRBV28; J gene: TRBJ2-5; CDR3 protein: CASSLTGARSTQYF; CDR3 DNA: TGTGCCAGCAGTCTGACAGGCGCAAGATCGACCCAGTACTTC
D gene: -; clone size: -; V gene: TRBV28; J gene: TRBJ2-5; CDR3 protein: CASSSPSPQETQYF; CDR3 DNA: TGTGCCAGCAGTTCCCCTTCTCCTCAAGAGACCCAGTACTTC
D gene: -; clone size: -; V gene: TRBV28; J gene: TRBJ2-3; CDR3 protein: CASSSPLLRGLIDTQYF; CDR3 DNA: TGTGCCAGCAGTTCCCCCCTATTGCGGGGGCTTATAGATACGCAGTATTTT
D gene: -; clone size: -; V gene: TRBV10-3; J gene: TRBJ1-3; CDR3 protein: CAISQGDSSGNTIYF; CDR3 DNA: TGTGCCATCAGTCAGGGTGACAGCTCTGGAAACACCATATATTTT
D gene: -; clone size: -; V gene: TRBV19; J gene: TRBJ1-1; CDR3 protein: CASSIGLRTNTEAFF; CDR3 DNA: TGTGCCAGTAGTATAGGACTCCGGACAAACACTGAAGCTTTCTTT
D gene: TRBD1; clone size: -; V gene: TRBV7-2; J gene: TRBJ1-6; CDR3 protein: CASSLAPGGGTINSPLHF; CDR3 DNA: TGTGCCAGCAGCTTAGCGCCAGGGGGCGGCACGATTAATTCACCCCTCCACTTT
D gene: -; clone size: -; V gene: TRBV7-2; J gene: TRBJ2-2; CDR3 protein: CASSLVSSPGELFF; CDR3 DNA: TGTGCCAGCAGCTTAGTTTCTAGCCCCGGGGAGCTGTTTTTT
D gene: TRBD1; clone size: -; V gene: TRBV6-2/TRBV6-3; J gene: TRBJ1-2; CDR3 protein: CASSSGTGNYGYTF; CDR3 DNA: TGTGCCAGCAGTTCCGGGACAGGGAACTATGGCTACACCTTC
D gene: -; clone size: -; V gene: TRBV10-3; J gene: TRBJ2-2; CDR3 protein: CAISPLSGELFF; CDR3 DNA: TGTGCCATCAGTCCCCTATCCGGGGAGCTGTTTTTT
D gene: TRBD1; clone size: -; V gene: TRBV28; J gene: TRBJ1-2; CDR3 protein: CASTSLQGAVGGYTF; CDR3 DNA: TGTGCCAGCACTTCCCTACAGGGGGCGGTGGGCGGCTACACCTTC
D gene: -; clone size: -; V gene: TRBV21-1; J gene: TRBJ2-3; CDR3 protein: CASSTIIGGFAGDVTDTQYF; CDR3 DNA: TGTGCCAGCAGCACGATCATTGGGGGTTTTGCGGGGGACGTCACAGATACGCAGTATTTT
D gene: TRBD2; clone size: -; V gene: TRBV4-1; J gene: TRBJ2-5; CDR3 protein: CASSQGLAGGGETQYF; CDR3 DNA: TGCGCCAGCAGCCAGGGACTAGCGGGAGGCGGTGAGACCCAGTACTTC
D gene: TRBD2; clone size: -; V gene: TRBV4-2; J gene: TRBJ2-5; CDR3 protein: CASSPSGGVLETQYF; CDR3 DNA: TGTGCCAGCAGCCCTAGCGGGGGGGTCCTAGAGACCCAGTACTTC
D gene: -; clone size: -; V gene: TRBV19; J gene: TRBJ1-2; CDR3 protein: CASSIVQEYGYTF; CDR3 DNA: TGTGCCAGTAGTATTGTCCAGGAATATGGCTACACCTTC
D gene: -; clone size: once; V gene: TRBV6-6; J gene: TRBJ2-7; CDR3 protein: CASSYSNYEQYF; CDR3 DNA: TGTGCCAGCAGTTACTCGAACTACGAGCAGTACTTC
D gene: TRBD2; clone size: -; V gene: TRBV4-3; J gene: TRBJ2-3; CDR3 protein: CASSPGERRRTSGGDTQYF; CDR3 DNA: TGCGCCAGCAGCCCCGGTGAGAGGAGGAGGACTAGCGGGGGGGATACGCAGTATTTT
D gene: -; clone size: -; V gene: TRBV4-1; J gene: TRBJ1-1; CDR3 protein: CASSHELRPSDEAFF; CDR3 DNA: TGCGCCAGCAGCCACGAATTAAGGCCCAGTGATGAAGCTTTCTTT
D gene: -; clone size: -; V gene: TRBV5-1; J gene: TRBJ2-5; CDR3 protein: CASRGLWQGTQETQYF; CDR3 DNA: TGCGCCAGCAGGGGGTTGTGGCAGGGGACTCAAGAGACCCAGTACTTC
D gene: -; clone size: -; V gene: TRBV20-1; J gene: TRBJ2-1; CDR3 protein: CGLAENNEQFF; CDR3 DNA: TGCGGGTTAGCGGAAAACAATGAGCAGTTCTTC
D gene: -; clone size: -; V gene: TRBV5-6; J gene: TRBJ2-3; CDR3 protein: CASSWTRQSDTQYF; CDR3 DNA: TGTGCCAGCAGCTGGACCAGACAGTCGGATACGCAGTATTTT
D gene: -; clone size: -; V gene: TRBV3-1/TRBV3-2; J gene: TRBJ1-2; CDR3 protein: CASSQGTSYGYTF; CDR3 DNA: TGTGCCAGCAGCCAAGGGACCTCCTATGGCTACACCTTC
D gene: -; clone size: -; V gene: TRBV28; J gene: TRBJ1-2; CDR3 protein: CASSLQELRIGYTF; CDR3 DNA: TGTGCCAGCAGTTTACAGGAGTTGCGTATCGGCTACACCTTC